This TCR beta chain appears in the sequencing data of a study of long-term antiretroviral therapy in people with HIV. Concerning this clone itself: The antigen is unknown.

General study findings and limits: When set beside controls, HIV repertoires had CDR3 length ranges that were narrower.

The CDR3 is 19 amino acids. The germline V and J ends were trimmed by 0 bases and 1 base, with 23 bases remaining between them. Germline loops: CDR1 GTSNPN, CDR2 SVGIG (reference sequence). Running of the v3.0 immunoSEQ assay took place at survey level. Profiled with immunoSEQ multiplex PCR; TCRdb holds only in-frame clones, not every one. The sample shows more than 15,000 clones, over 70% of them seen only once. This receptor was taken from a man aged 30-40 years with HIV. V is TRBV30 and J is TRBJ2-3; D possibly corresponds to TRBD1 (6 bases). Sample: unsorted PBMCs, taken around 1.2 years before starting antiretroviral therapy. The CDR3 spells CAWSVARQVPSSGTDTQYF. In DNA form, the CDR3 reads TGTGCCTGGAGTGTAGCGAGACAGGTACCTAGTTCCGGCACAGATACGCAGTATTTT. Filled out from reference TRBV30 and TRBJ2-3, the complete variable domain reads SQTIHQWPATLVQPVGSPLSLECTVEGTSNPNLYWYRQAAGRGLQLLFYSVGIGQISSEVPQNLSASRPQDRQFILSSKKLLLSDSGFYLCAWSVARQVPSSGTDTQYFGPGTRLTVL.